The source of this T cell receptor beta chain is a study of graft-versus-host responses after intestinal transplantation. The overall study: All recipients were transplanted with multivisceral, liver-intestinal, or isolated intestinal grafts. For approximately three years after anti-thymocyte globulin induction, all recipients took tacrolimus and steroids.

The protocol was immunoSEQ multiplex PCR, while the TCRdb copy is restricted to in-frame clones and leaves out a portion. The profile shows 130,000 or so clones, 80% to 95% of them singletons. Germline V gene data show CDR1 as SGHTA and CDR2 as FQGTGA. The CDR3 totals 13 residues. Trimming stripped 5 bases from V and 0 bases from J, with 7 bases between. Study-wide findings and caveats: Peak circulating GvH clone levels tracked with early post-transplant HvG declines. Allograft clonal ratios (graft-versus-host to host-versus-graft) were high in patients who had graft-donor T cell macrochimerism.

With respect to this clone: No antigen is known for it.

The chain combines TRBV7-3 with TRBJ1-1; unclear D gene. The sample here was unstimulated CD4+ T cells sorted from spleen or lymph node cells, taken before intestinal transplant. This TCR was sampled from a human donor who received an intestinal transplant. CDR3 amino acids: CASSQALNTEAFF. CDR3 coding DNA: TGTGCCAGCAGCCAAGCCTTGAACACTGAAGCTTTCTTT.